The sequence of this TCR beta chain was determined in a study of regulatory T cells in long-lasting Graves disease. General study findings and limits: Newly diagnosed patients shared 850 to 1,000 public clonotypes; persistent patients shared more than 2,500. It was possible that the small sample size reduced accuracy.

Relying on iRepertoire HTBI primers and Arm-PCR of CDR3 regions, the team built TCR beta libraries. TCRdb fed the multiplex PCR reads into MiXCR, producing one record per CDR3 protein. The sample carries some 600,000 distinct CDR3 sequences, about 16% recorded once. As for this clonotype: Antigen unknown.

This CDR3 region has 15 residues. Germline V gene lookup returns CDR1 LGHDT and CDR2 YNNKEL (reference sequence). V was cut by 0 bases and J by 2 bases, with 8 bases left in between. Time point denoted: newly diagnosed GD, antithyroid drugs for less than 3 months. The TCR library was made from RNA extracted from PBMCs. This same sample was also taken into another study, of T cells in Graves' hyperthyroidism and ophthalmopathy.

This specimen was peripheral blood mononuclear cells (PBMCs), taken at new diagnosis, from a patient treated with antithyroid drugs. The chain employs TRBV3-1 and TRBJ1-3, with D unclear. The sequence derives from a man aged 18 to 35 with Graves disease. CDR3 in amino acids: CASSQDQVTGNTIYF. The CDR3 nucleotides read TGTGCCAGCAGCCAAGACCAGGTAACTGGAAACACCATATATTTT.